The 8 T cell receptor beta chains below come from one sample, sequenced in a study of T-cell reconstitution after alpha-beta-depleted transplantation in children. Preparation of the TCRbeta library was carried out with unique molecular identifiers. TCRdb called the PCR reads again in MiXCR, with one record for every CDR3 protein. The table shows some 530,000 distinct CDR3 sequences, with under 15% occurring only once. The sample in question was PBMCs from the stem cell graft donor, obtained from the stem cell graft. The source of these receptors is a human donor who donated a stem cell graft to a child with combined immunodeficiency.

This clonotype was recorded a few times. V usage is TRBV20-1 and J usage is TRBJ2-3; TRBD2 agrees at 9 bases. Germline-derived CDR1 and CDR2 are DFQATT and SNEGSKA (reference sequence). The CDR3 is 11 residues long. CDR3 sequence reads: CITRGGDTQYF. The DNA for the CDR3 is TGCATCACGCGGGGGGGCGATACGCAGTATTTT.

The J gene is TRBJ2-5, the V gene TRBV4-2; a weak D match, TRBD1 (5 bases). The CDR3 runs to 14 residues. The germline CDR1 and CDR2 sequences are LGHNA and YNFKEQ. V was pared by 1 base and J by 5 bases, with 11 bases between. The CDR3, as DNA: TGTGCCAGCAGCCAAGTCAGGGTTTGGGAGACCCAGTACTTC. The encoded protein is CASSQVRVWETQYF.

This chain joins TRBV10-3 and TRBJ2-5; D ambiguous. The CDR3 loop spans 13 amino acids. Trimming shortened V by 2 bases and J by 0 bases, and 4 bases separated the two germline ends. CDR1 and CDR2 (germline): ENHRY, SYGVKD. The CDR3 region is CAISELYQETQYF. CDR3 nucleotide sequence: TGTGCCATCAGTGAGCTGTACCAAGAGACCCAGTACTTC.

The rearrangement joins TRBV7-2 to TRBJ2-5; D not certain. The CDR3 runs to 14 residues. The germline V gene encodes CDR1 SGHTA and CDR2 FQGNSA. V was pared by 2 bases and J by 5 bases, with 12 bases between. CDR3 residues: CASSLNAIQETQYF. The CDR3 DNA follows: TGTGCCAGCAGCTTAAACGCAATTCAGGAGACCCAGTACTTC. Full variable domain (rest looked up from reference TRBV7-2 and TRBJ2-5): GAGVSQSPSNKVTEKGKDVELRCDPISGHTALYWYRQSLGQGLEFLIYFQGNSAPDKSGLPSDRFSAERTGGSVSTLTIQRTQQEDSAVYLCASSLNAIQETQYFGPGTRLLVL.

This clonotype was seen more than once but under ten times. The rearrangement joins TRBV15 to TRBJ1-2, with D possibly being TRBD1 (5 bases). Germline loops: CDR1 LNHNV, CDR2 YYDKDF (reference sequence). The CDR3 covers 14 residues. Trimming shortened V by 3 bases and J by 6 bases, and 14 bases separated the two germline ends. The CDR3 nucleotides are TGTGCCACCAGCAGGTTGCCAGGGACCCATGGCTACACCTTC. Translation gives CATSRLPGTHGYTF.

This chain connects TRBV3-1 to TRBJ2-3, with D tentatively TRBD2 (5 bases). From germline, CDR1 is LGHDT and CDR2 YNNKEL (reference sequence). The CDR3 has 16 residues. V was pared by 4 bases and J by 0 bases, with 14 bases between. In DNA, the CDR3 is TGTGCCAGCAGCCCCCGCGGCGGGTCTAGCACAGATACGCAGTATTTT. It specifies CASSPRGGSSTDTQYF.

This clonotype was detected many times. This rearrangement joins TRBV7-2 to TRBJ2-5; D gene uncertain. The V gene's germline CDR1 is SGHTA and CDR2 FQGNSA. The CDR3 is 14 amino acids. Trimming took 2 bases from V and 2 from J, leaving 9 bases between them. The CDR3 sequence: CASSLSSRQETQYF. The CDR3 coding sequence is TGTGCCAGCAGCTTAAGTTCCAGACAAGAGACCCAGTACTTC.

This clonotype was found a few times. The chain uses TRBV7-2 and TRBJ2-3; maybe TRBD1 (7 bases). The germline V gene encodes CDR1 SGHTA and CDR2 FQGNSA. CDR3 length: 14 residues. The CDR3 region is CASEQGGLTDTQYF. The CDR3 DNA reads TGTGCGTCGGAGCAGGGGGGCCTCACAGATACGCAGTATTTT.